This T cell receptor (beta chain) derives from a study of T-cell reconstitution after alpha-beta-depleted transplantation in children (dated by TCRdb to the mid-2010s). For the wider study: T-cell immune reconstitution after TCRalphabeta/CD19-depleted allogeneic hematopoietic cell transplantation in children was quantitatively tracked in the study by means of TCR repertoire profiling. General conclusions and limits of the study: The high TCRbeta diversity at day 60 in some patients was ascribed to recipient T cells and intrathymic progenitors that had survived conditioning. The apparently early alphabetaT-cell count recovery about two months after transplant was reportedly dependent on only several hundred rapidly expanded clones derived from non-depleted graft cells. Over subsequent months, a decline in hyperexpanded clone frequencies was noted, and after one year, T-cell counts and TCRbeta diversity were mostly ascribed to newly produced T cells.

Receptors were amplified or captured by PCR. TCRdb names Illumina HiSeq 2500 as the instrument used. Molecular barcoding was employed in the preparation of TCR libraries, with unique molecular identifiers being used to normalize TCRbeta repertoire quantification. Using fastp at Q25 and MiXCR, TCRdb reprocessed the public reads and kept productive beta chains. Rows merge per CDR3 protein into single entries with the most common DNA and genes. The sample table contains about 420,000 distinct CDR3 sequences; only one count was recorded for 15% to 20% of them. The top ten clonotypes cover about 32% of the sample. Details on this clonotype: It lacks a known antigen. No clone much larger than this one lies a single base away; base qualities are absent.

V was cut back by 2 bases and J by 7 bases, leaving a gap of 9 bases between them. The germline V gene provides CDR1 MGHDK and CDR2 SYGVNS. From the cysteine through the phenylalanine, the CDR3 covers 13 amino acids. Of the read, only the CDR3 DNA is kept; its 39 bases are in frame from base 1. Read against the paper, the sample's treatment or condition label means: allogeneic hematopoietic cell transplantation with graft depleted of TCRalphabeta T cells and CD19 B cells. TCRalphabeta/CD19-depleted allogeneic hematopoietic cell grafts were given to the transplant recipients, all of whom were children.

In this chain, TRBV25-1 is recombined with TRBJ2-4, and TRBD1 may be the D gene, going by 7 matching bases. Sequencing was performed on PBMCs, mostly from graft donor cells, taken 360 days after TCRalphabeta/CD19-depleted stem cell transplant. The TCR was taken from a boy younger than two who had a stem cell transplant for Wiskott-Aldrich syndrome, so the T cells may come from the graft donor. The DNA is as follows: TGTGCCAGCAGTGAAGCAGGGGGGAACATTCAGTACTTC. This gives the protein CASSEAGGNIQYF. Reference TRBV25-1 and TRBJ2-4 genes cover what lies past the CDR3, so the full variable domain is EADIYQTPRYLVIGTGKKITLECSQTMGHDKMYWYQQDPGMELHLIHYSYGVNSTEKGDLSSESTVSRIRTEHFPLTLESARPSHTSQYLCASSEAGGNIQYFGAGTRLSVL.